This TCR beta chain was observed in a study of human T cells and chemical hapten exposure. One entry per CDR3 protein results from TCRdb running MiXCR on the RACE reads. The sample shows 150,000 to 200,000 distinct CDR3 sequences, roughly 14% of them seen only once. The CDR3 runs 14 residues. CDR1 and CDR2 from the germline V gene are SQVTM and ANQGSEA. V was clipped by 6 bases and J by 1 base; unmatched bases: 4. Time point noted: patch test 1, 2 weeks after DPC sensitization. Treatment meaning: therapeutic diphenylcyclopropenone sensitization with weekly scalp DPC. The source of this sequence is a woman between 25 and 40 years old with alopecia areata. Some clones in this sample may be carry-over from other donors' samples. The V gene is TRBV29-1, the J gene TRBJ2-2; 8 positions agree with TRBD2. Sequenced material: whole blood, taken in connection with sensitization to the hapten diphenylcyclopropenone (DPC). CDR3 DNA sequence: TGCAGCGTCGGGGGGGTCATGAACACCGGGGAGCTGTTTTTT. Its translation: CSVGGVMNTGELFF.